These 8 T cell receptor beta chains share one sample of origin, sequenced in a study of a mutant IDH1 vaccine in newly diagnosed glioma. This sample's time point: week 23, last vaccination. Alongside topical imiquimod, each dose of vaccine comprised 300 ug of mutant IDH1 20-mer peptide. These receptors have no known antigen. The repertoire was sequenced with immunoSEQ multiplex PCR; TCRdb's copy has only in-frame clones and lacks some. The sample includes around 80,000 clones, about 85% of them seen just once. The material was PBMCs, obtained from a glioma patient whose treatment included an IDH1 peptide vaccine. All receptors come from a woman aged 45-60 years with glioma.

This sequence joins TRBV11-3 and TRBJ1-1; a possible D gene is TRBD1 (6 bases). CDR3 size: 14 residues. Germline CDR1 reads SGHNT; CDR2 reads YENEEA. V was shortened by 3 bases and J by 1 base, with 9 bases between the two germline ends. This CDR3 is CASSLGDTNTEAFF. CDR3 DNA: TGTGCCAGCAGCTTGGGGGACACGAACACTGAAGCTTTCTTT.

This chain joins TRBV28 and TRBJ1-1, with 9 positions matching TRBD1. The V gene end was trimmed by 2 bases and the J gene end by 6 bases; junction bases not matched to a gene: 7. This CDR3 contains 15 residues. Germline CDR1 reads MDHEN; CDR2 reads SYDVKM. CDR3 in amino acids: CASSLGDRVVSEAFF. CDR3 in DNA: TGTGCCAGCAGTTTAGGGGACAGGGTAGTGTCTGAAGCTTTCTTT.

The rearrangement joins TRBV6-5 to TRBJ1-5; D might be TRBD1 (6 bases). Trimming removed 6 bases at V and 7 bases at J, with 13 bases between. The CDR3 has 13 amino acids. Germline V gene sequence: CDR1 MNHEY, CDR2 SVGAGI. The CDR3 DNA is TGTGCCAGCAGCCGGGGGCAGGAGCAGCCCCAGCATTTT. This codes for CASSRGQEQPQHF.

This chain joins TRBV9 and TRBJ2-3; 9 nucleotides agree with TRBD2. The J segment lost 0 bases and the V segment lost 0 bases, leaving 14 bases of the junction unmatched. This CDR3 has 20 amino acids. Germline values: CDR1 SGDLS, CDR2 YYNGEE. DNA for the CDR3: TGTGCCAGCAGCGTAGAGGTCGGGCTAGCGGGAAATCCTAGCACAGATACGCAGTATTTT. It codes for CASSVEVGLAGNPSTDTQYF.

The chain couples TRBV2 to TRBJ1-4, with no clear D. Per germline, CDR1 SNHLY and CDR2 FYNNEI. The CDR3 is made up of 13 amino acids. Trimming removed 6 bases from V and 8 bases from J, with 13 bases in between. The CDR3 reads CASSPGRAEKLFF. As DNA, the CDR3 is TGTGCCAGCAGCCCCGGACGGGCCGAAAAACTGTTTTTT.

The chain combines TRBV7-6 with TRBJ1-1; D unclear. Germline V gene lookup returns CDR1 SGHVS and CDR2 FNYEAQ. Trimming removed 2 bases from V and 1 base from J, with 5 bases in between. The CDR3 has 13 residues. The CDR3 spells CASSLTANTEAFF. The CDR3 bases are TGTGCCAGCAGCTTAACTGCGAACACTGAAGCTTTCTTT.

The chain is built from TRBV5-6 and TRBJ2-6; 8 bases are shared with TRBD1. The V gene's germline CDR1 is SGHDT and CDR2 YYEEEE. Trimming took 4 bases from V and 4 from J; bases not matched to a gene: 10. CDR3 length: 17 amino acids. The CDR3 reads CASSPRTGWYGANVLTF. The DNA for the CDR3 is TGTGCCAGCAGCCCACGGACAGGGTGGTACGGGGCCAACGTCCTGACTTTC. Variable domain in full (rest from reference TRBV5-6 and TRBJ2-6): DAGVTQSPTHLIKTRGQQVTLRCSPKSGHDTVSWYQQALGQGPQFIFQYYEEEERQRGNFPDRFSGHQFPNYSSELNVNALLLGDSALYLCASSPRTGWYGANVLTFGAGSRLTVL.

This clone turned up a few times. The chain uses TRBV5-1 and TRBJ2-5; D remains ambiguous. The V gene lost 4 bases and the J gene lost 3 bases, with 4 bases spanning the gap. This CDR3 has 11 amino acids. In germline, CDR1 is SGHRS, CDR2 YFSETQ. The CDR3, as DNA: TGCGCCAGCAGCGGGGAAGAGACCCAGTACTTC. Protein product: CASSGEETQYF.